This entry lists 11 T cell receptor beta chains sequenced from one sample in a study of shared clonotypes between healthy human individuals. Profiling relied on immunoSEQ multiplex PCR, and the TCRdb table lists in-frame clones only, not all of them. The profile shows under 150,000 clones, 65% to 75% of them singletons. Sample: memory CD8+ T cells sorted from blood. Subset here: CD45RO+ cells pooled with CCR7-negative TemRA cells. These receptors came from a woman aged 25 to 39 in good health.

The CDR3 DNA follows: TGTGCCAGCTCCCTCAGGAGGAGATACGAGCAGTACTTC. Translated: CASSLRRRYEQYF. The chain joins TRBV28 to TRBJ2-7, with D tentatively TRBD2 (5 bases). The CDR3 has 13 amino acids. Germline assignment: CDR1 MDHEN and CDR2 SYDVKM. The ends were cut back, 8 bases at V and 4 bases at J, with 15 bases in the middle.

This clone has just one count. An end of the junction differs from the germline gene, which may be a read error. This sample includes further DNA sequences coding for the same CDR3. The CDR3, as DNA: TGTGCCAGCAGCGTAGGGAGCGGGAGCACGGATACGCAGTATTTT. It encodes CASSVGSGSTDTQYF. The chain employs TRBV9 and TRBJ2-3; 8 bases agree with TRBD2. Germline V gene data show CDR1 as SGDLS and CDR2 as YYNGEE. This CDR3 comprises 15 residues. The full variable domain, rest sourced from reference TRBV9 and TRBJ2-3, is DSGVTQTPKHLITATGQRVTLRCSPRSGDLSVYWYQQSLDQGLQFLIQYYNGEERAKGNILERFSAQQFPDLHSELNLSSLELGDSALYFCASSVGSGSTDTQYFGPGTRLTVL.

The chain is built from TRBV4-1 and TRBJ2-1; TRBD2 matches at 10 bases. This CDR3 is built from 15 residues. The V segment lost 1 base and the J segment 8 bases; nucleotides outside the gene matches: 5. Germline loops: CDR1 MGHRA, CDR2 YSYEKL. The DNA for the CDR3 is TGCGCCAGCAGCCAAGGGACTAGCGGCGGTGATGAGCAGTTCTTC. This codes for CASSQGTSGGDEQFF.

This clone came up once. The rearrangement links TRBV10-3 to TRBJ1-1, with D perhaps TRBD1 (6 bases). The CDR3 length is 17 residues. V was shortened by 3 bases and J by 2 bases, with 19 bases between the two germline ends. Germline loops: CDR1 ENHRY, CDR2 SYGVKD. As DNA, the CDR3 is TGTGCCATCAGTGACCCCCAGGGGTGGCCGAGCAACACTGAAGCTTTCTTT. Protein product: CAISDPQGWPSNTEAFF.

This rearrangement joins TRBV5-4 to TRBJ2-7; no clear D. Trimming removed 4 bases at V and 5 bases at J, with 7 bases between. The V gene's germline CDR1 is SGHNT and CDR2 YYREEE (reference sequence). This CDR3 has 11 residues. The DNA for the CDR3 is TGTGCCAGCAGCCATTCTCACGAGCAGTACTTC. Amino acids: CASSHSHEQYF.

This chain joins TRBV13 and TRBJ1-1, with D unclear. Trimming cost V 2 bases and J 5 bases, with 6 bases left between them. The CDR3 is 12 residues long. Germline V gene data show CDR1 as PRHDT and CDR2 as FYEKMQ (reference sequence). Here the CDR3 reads CASSLWETEAFF. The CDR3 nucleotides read TGTGCCAGCAGCTTATGGGAAACTGAAGCTTTCTTT.

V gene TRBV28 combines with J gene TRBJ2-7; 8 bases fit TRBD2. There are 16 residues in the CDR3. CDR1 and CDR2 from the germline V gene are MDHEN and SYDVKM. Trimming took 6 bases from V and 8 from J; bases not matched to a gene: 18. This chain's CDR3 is CASSSGTSGSGKKQYF. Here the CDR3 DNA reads TGTGCCAGCAGCTCCGGGACCAGCGGGAGCGGGAAAAAGCAGTACTTC.

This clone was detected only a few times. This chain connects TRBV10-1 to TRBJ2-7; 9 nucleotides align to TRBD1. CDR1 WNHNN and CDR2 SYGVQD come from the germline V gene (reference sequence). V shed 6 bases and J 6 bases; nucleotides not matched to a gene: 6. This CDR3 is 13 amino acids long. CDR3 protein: CASSAGTGPEQYF. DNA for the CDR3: TGCGCCAGCAGCGCAGGGACAGGGCCCGAGCAGTACTTC.

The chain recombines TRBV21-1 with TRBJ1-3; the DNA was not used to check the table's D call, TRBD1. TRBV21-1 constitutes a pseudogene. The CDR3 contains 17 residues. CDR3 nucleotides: TGTGCCAGCAGCAAAGCCGGGACAAAAAAAATGAGAAACACCATATATTTT. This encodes CASSKAGTKKMRNTIYF.

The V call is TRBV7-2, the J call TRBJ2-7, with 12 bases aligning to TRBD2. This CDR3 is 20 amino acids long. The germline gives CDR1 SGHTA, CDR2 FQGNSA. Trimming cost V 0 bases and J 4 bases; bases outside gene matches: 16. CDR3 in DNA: TGTGCCAGCAGCTTAGCGCGAGAATCTCGAACTAGCGGGAGGTGGTACGAGCAGTACTTC. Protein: CASSLARESRTSGRWYEQYF.

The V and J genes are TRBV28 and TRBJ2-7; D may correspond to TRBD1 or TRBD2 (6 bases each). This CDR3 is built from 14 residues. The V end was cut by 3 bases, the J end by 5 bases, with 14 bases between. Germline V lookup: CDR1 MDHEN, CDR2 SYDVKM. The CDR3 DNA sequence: TGTGCCAGCAGTTTCCCGGAGGGGGTAAACGAGCAGTACTTC. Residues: CASSFPEGVNEQYF.